The clone carrying this TCR beta chain was counted only a few times. V was shortened by 6 bases and J by 1 base, with 7 bases between the two germline ends. Looked up from germline, CDR1 is SQVTM and CDR2 is ANQGSEA. This CDR3 is built from 11 residues. The data are from a study of T cells after yellow fever vaccination. TCRdb used MiXCR to reprocess the 5' RACE reads, holding one entry per CDR3 protein. The sample records about 580,000 distinct CDR3 sequences, less than 20% being singletons. V usage is TRBV29-1 and J usage is TRBJ2-7, with no clear D. This specimen was PBMCs, taken less than 6 days after the first yellow fever vaccination. The sequence came from a young man who received the YFV17D yellow fever vaccine. DNA for the CDR3: TGCAGCGTCGGCCTTTCCTACGAGCAGTACTTC. Translation gives CSVGLSYEQYF.